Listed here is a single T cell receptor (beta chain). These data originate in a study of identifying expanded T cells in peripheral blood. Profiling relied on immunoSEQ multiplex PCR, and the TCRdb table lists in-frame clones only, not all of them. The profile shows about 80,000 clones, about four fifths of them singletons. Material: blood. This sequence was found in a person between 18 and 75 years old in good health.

The CDR3, as DNA: TGTGCCAGCAGCTTCCTAAGCTCCTACAATGAGCAGTTCTTC. Residues: CASSFLSSYNEQFF. The rearrangement links TRBV7-9 to TRBJ2-1; no definite D call. Germline CDR1 is SEHNR and CDR2 is FQNEAQ (reference sequence). V dropped 3 bases and J dropped 0 bases, with 6 bases sitting between them. The CDR3 length is 14 residues.